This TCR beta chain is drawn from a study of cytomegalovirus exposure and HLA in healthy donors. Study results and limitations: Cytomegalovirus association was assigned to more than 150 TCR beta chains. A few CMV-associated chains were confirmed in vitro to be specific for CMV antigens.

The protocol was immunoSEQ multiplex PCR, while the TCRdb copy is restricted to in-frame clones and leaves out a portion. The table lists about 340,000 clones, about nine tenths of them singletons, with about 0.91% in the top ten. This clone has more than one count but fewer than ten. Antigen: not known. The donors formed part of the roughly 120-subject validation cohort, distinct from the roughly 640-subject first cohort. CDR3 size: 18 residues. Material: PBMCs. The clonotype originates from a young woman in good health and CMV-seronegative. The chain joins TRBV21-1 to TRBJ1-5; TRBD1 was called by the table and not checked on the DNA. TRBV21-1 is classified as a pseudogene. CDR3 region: CASMTTDRERGNDQPQHF. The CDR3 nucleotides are TGTGCCAGCATGACAACTGACAGGGAACGAGGCAACGATCAGCCCCAGCATTTT.